The 28 T cell receptor beta chains given below trace back to one sample, sequenced in a study of graft-versus-host responses after intestinal transplantation. Only in-frame clones appear in the TCRdb table, and some are missing; sequencing was by immunoSEQ multiplex PCR. In the table there are about 99,000 clones, under 95% of which are singletons. Antigens for these TCRs are unknown. The specimen comprised unstimulated CD8+ T cells sorted from spleen or lymph node cells, sampled before transplant. The receptors were sampled from a human donor who was the organ donor for an intestinal transplant.

The rearrangement uses TRBV29-1 and TRBJ2-6; D possibly corresponds to TRBD2 (7 bases). The CDR3 sequence is 15 residues long. V lost 7 bases, J lost 0 bases, and 13 bases lay in between. Germline values: CDR1 SQVTM, CDR2 ANQGSEA. The CDR3: CSAKGGSSGANVLTF. The CDR3 nucleotides are TGCAGCGCTAAGGGGGGGTCCTCTGGGGCCAACGTCCTGACTTTC.

The chain links TRBV5-4 to TRBJ1-2; D not resolved. Trimming stripped 6 bases from V and 3 bases from J, with 27 bases between. Per germline, CDR1 SGHNT and CDR2 YYREEE (reference sequence). CDR3 length equals 18 residues. The CDR3 loop reads CASTPLEGQHGSYYGYTF. In nucleotides, the CDR3 is TGTGCCAGCACCCCCTTGGAGGGCCAACACGGAAGCTACTATGGCTACACCTTC. Variable domain in full (rest from reference TRBV5-4 and TRBJ1-2): ETGVTQSPTHLIKTRGQQVTLRCSSQSGHNTVSWYQQALGQGPQFIFQYYREEENGRGNFPPRFSGLQFPNYSSELNVNALELDDSALYLCASTPLEGQHGSYYGYTFGSGTRLTVV.

The chain combines TRBV5-1 with TRBJ1-2, with TRBD1 as a possible D gene (6 bases). The CDR3 runs 13 residues. Germline values: CDR1 SGHRS, CDR2 YFSETQ. Trimming removed 4 bases from V and 2 bases from J, with 9 bases in between. The CDR3 region has the DNA TGCGCCAGCAGCCTTGGACAGAACTATGGCTACACCTTC. This codes for CASSLGQNYGYTF.

The chain employs TRBV30 and TRBJ2-3; 8 nucleotides line up with TRBD2. V lost 5 bases, J lost 2 bases, and 15 bases stayed unmatched. CDR3 length: 17 residues. Germline assignment: CDR1 GTSNPN and CDR2 SVGIG (reference sequence). The CDR3 is CAWCGRQDSVFTDTQYF. CDR3 bases: TGTGCCTGGTGCGGGAGGCAAGATTCCGTATTCACAGATACGCAGTATTTT.

This chain connects TRBV30 to TRBJ1-2; D ambiguous. Germline CDR1 GTSNPN, CDR2 SVGIG (reference sequence). Trimming took 3 bases from V and 8 from J, leaving 13 bases between them. The CDR3 sequence is 12 residues long. The CDR3 sequence is CAWRQSSGGYTF. The CDR3 DNA is TGTGCCTGGAGACAGAGTTCGGGGGGCTACACCTTC.

This chain connects TRBV6-5 to TRBJ2-4; tentative D call: TRBD1 (7 bases). The germline V gene has CDR1 MNHEY and CDR2 SVGAGI. Trimming cost V 7 bases and J 9 bases, with 19 bases left between them. The CDR3 sequence is 14 residues long. The chain's CDR3 is CASKSWQGEVIQYF. CDR3 DNA sequence: TGTGCCAGCAAGAGTTGGCAGGGGGAGGTCATTCAGTACTTC.

The J gene is TRBJ2-7, the V gene TRBV19, with 7 bases lining up with TRBD2. Germline CDR1 and CDR2: LNHDA and SQIVND (reference sequence). V trimming: 5 bases; J trimming: 4 bases; junction bases outside the gene matches: 11. The CDR3 totals 15 residues. The CDR3 DNA is TGTGCCAGTAGTGCCGCTAGCGGAACGCGTTACGAGCAGTACTTC. It specifies CASSAASGTRYEQYF.

This chain uses TRBV6-1 with TRBJ1-4; the match to TRBD1 covers 7 bases. CDR1 is MNHNS, CDR2 SASEGT, per germline. With 4 bases clipped from V and 1 base from J, the junction kept 6 bases outside the gene matches. The CDR3 loop spans 16 amino acids. CDR3 in DNA: TGTGCCAGCAGTGTCCCAGGGGGGATAACTAATGAAAAACTGTTTTTT. This translates into CASSVPGGITNEKLFF.

This chain connects TRBV29-1 to TRBJ2-2; D is possibly TRBD1 (6 bases). Germline V lookup: CDR1 SQVTM, CDR2 ANQGSEA. CDR3 length: 15 amino acids. Deletions cut 6 bases from V and 6 bases from J, with 20 bases between. As DNA, the CDR3 is TGCAGCGTGGCACACAGGGACCTATTTCCCGGGGAGCTGTTTTTT. Translated: CSVAHRDLFPGELFF.

The rearrangement joins TRBV28 to TRBJ1-5, with a tentative D call TRBD1 (5 bases). This CDR3 region has 15 residues. The V gene lost 10 bases and the J gene lost 3 bases, with 19 bases spanning the gap. The germline CDR1 and CDR2 sequences are MDHEN and SYDVKM. The CDR3: CATMGGGQVNQPQHF. The DNA for the CDR3 is TGTGCCACCATGGGGGGAGGACAAGTCAATCAGCCCCAGCATTTT.

The chain joins TRBV7-9 to TRBJ1-1, with D possibly TRBD1 on 5 matching bases. This CDR3 has 12 residues. The V end lost 6 bases, the J end lost 8 bases, and 13 bases lay between the germline ends. The germline CDR1 and CDR2 sequences are SEHNR and FQNEAQ (reference sequence). CDR3 DNA sequence: TGTGCCAGCAGGGGGGGAGGGGAGGAAGCTTTCTTT. Protein sequence: CASRGGGEEAFF.

The chain recombines TRBV10-3 with TRBJ2-7, with TRBD2 matching 7 bases. CDR3 length: 15 residues. In germline, CDR1 is ENHRY, CDR2 SYGVKD. With V trimmed by 0 bases and J by 6 bases, 8 bases remained unmatched. The CDR3 DNA reads as TGTGCCATCAGTGAGTCGCCGGGAGGTAAGGGCGAGCAGTACTTC. Translating it yields CAISESPGGKGEQYF.

V usage is TRBV30 and J usage is TRBJ2-7; no clear D. Deletions cut 0 bases from V and 3 bases from J, with 9 bases between. CDR1 and CDR2 from the germline V gene are GTSNPN and SVGIG (reference sequence). The CDR3 is 13 amino acids. CDR3 residues: CAWSVEQYYEQYF. In nucleotides, the CDR3 is TGTGCCTGGAGTGTGGAACAGTACTACGAGCAGTACTTC.

V is TRBV6-6 and J is TRBJ2-7; 8 nucleotides line up with TRBD1. Germline V gene data show CDR1 as MNHNY and CDR2 as SVGAGI (reference sequence). This CDR3 has 12 residues. J lost 6 bases, V lost 6 bases, and 4 bases had no gene match. The CDR3 sequence is CASRSTGGEQYF. CDR3 coding DNA: TGTGCCAGCAGGTCCACAGGGGGCGAGCAGTACTTC.

The chain couples TRBV4-1 to TRBJ2-7; TRBD1 might be the D (6 bases). In germline, CDR1 is MGHRA, CDR2 YSYEKL. This CDR3 is 15 amino acids long. The germline V and J ends were trimmed by 1 base and 3 bases, with 13 bases remaining between them. Here the CDR3 reads CASSQVDSLYYEQYF. The DNA of the CDR3 is TGCGCCAGCAGCCAAGTGGACAGTTTGTACTACGAGCAGTACTTC.

The genes are TRBV6-1 and TRBJ2-7, with TRBD2 identical over 10 bases. CDR1 MNHNS and CDR2 SASEGT come from the germline V gene. The CDR3 totals 17 residues. With 2 bases clipped from V and 3 bases from J, the junction kept 10 bases outside the gene matches. CDR3 in DNA: TGTGCCAGCAGTGAATTGAGAACTAGCGGGGTGTACTACGAGCAGTACTTC. Protein product: CASSELRTSGVYYEQYF.

This clone was counted once. The gene calls are TRBV4-1 and TRBJ2-7; 8 bases fit TRBD1. CDR3 length equals 13 residues. Germline V gives CDR1 MGHRA, CDR2 YSYEKL. V shed 4 bases and J 8 bases; nucleotides not matched to a gene: 7. The CDR3 protein is CASSLRDRLKQYF. DNA of the CDR3: TGCGCCAGCAGCCTTCGGGACAGGTTAAAGCAGTACTTC.

V gene TRBV4-1 combines with J gene TRBJ1-5, with D tentatively TRBD1 (6 bases). Germline loops: CDR1 MGHRA, CDR2 YSYEKL. The CDR3 loop spans 18 amino acids. The V end was cut by 1 base, the J end by 0 bases, with 16 bases between. CDR3 nucleotides: TGCGCCAGCAGCCAAGTGGGGGCGGACTGGATTAGCAATCAGCCCCAGCATTTT. Its translation is CASSQVGADWISNQPQHF.

The chain employs TRBV7-9 and TRBJ2-7; D possibly corresponds to TRBD2 (5 bases). From germline, CDR1 is SEHNR and CDR2 FQNEAQ (reference sequence). Trimming removed 5 bases at V and 4 bases at J, with 15 bases between. CDR3 length: 14 amino acids. The CDR3 loop is CASSPVLAVYEQYF. CDR3 coding DNA: TGTGCCAGCAGCCCAGTCCTAGCTGTTTACGAGCAGTACTTC.

With respect to this clone: At one end the junction does not follow the germline gene, possibly because of a read error. The chain combines TRBV29-1 with TRBJ1-1, with D perhaps TRBD1 (6 bases). Germline V CDR1 and CDR2: SQVTM, ANQGSEA. The CDR3 contains 12 residues. The CDR3 loop reads CSIERGATEAFF. CDR3 in DNA: TGCAGCATTGAACGGGGGGCTACTGAAGCTTTCTTT.

This sequence joins TRBV4-1 and TRBJ2-7; the match to TRBD1 covers 7 bases. V lost 0 bases to trimming and J lost 2 bases; unmatched junction nucleotides: 10. CDR3 length: 17 amino acids. Germline CDR1 reads MGHRA; CDR2 reads YSYEKL. This CDR3 reads CASSQEPPLTGAYEQYF. Written as DNA, the CDR3 is TGCGCCAGCAGCCAAGAACCCCCCTTAACAGGGGCCTACGAGCAGTACTTC.

This chain uses TRBV28 with TRBJ1-2, with TRBD1 identical over 8 bases. The length of the CDR3 is 17 residues. J lost 6 bases, V lost 10 bases, and 22 bases had no gene match. The germline V gene encodes CDR1 MDHEN and CDR2 SYDVKM. The CDR3, as DNA: TGTGCCACCCCGCCTTTGCCTGACAGGGGAGGGGTTGATGGCTACACCTTC. Translating gives CATPPLPDRGGVDGYTF.

DNA for the CDR3: TGTGCCAGTAGCAACAACGGACAGGCTCTCTCTTATGGCTACACCTTC. Encoded protein: CASSNNGQALSYGYTF. The V gene is TRBV19, the J gene TRBJ1-2; 7 nucleotides align to TRBD1. Germline CDR1 LNHDA, CDR2 SQIVND (reference sequence). The ends lost 6 bases at V and 5 bases at J; junction bases unmatched: 15. There are 16 residues in the CDR3.

In its sample, this clone was seen once. CDR3 residues: CASSEFQLAGAYEQYF. The CDR3 DNA follows: TGTGCCAGCAGTGAATTTCAACTAGCGGGAGCCTACGAGCAGTACTTC. The chain recombines TRBV6-1 with TRBJ2-7; the match to TRBD2 covers 11 bases. This CDR3 is 16 amino acids long. Trimming at V came to 2 bases and at J to 2 bases, leaving 5 bases not matched to a gene. CDR1 and CDR2 (germline): MNHNS, SASEGT.

Comments on this clone: An end of the junction differs from the germline gene, which may be a read error. This CDR3 reads CASSQVAVREAQYF. CDR3 coding DNA: TGCGCCAGCAGCCAAGTCGCAGTAAGAGAGGCCCAGTACTTC. The chain has TRBV4-1 and TRBJ2-5, with D hard to call. Germline CDR1 and CDR2: MGHRA and YSYEKL. There are 14 residues in the CDR3.

This clone was counted a single time. The chain recombines TRBV27 with TRBJ1-3; 9 nucleotides align to TRBD1. V was clipped by 5 bases and J by 0 bases; unmatched bases: 8. Per germline, CDR1 MNHEY and CDR2 SMNVEV (reference sequence). CDR3 size: 17 residues. CDR3 coding DNA: TGTGCCAGCAGTACAACAGGGGGCCCTGACTCTGGAAACACCATATATTTT. Amino acid sequence: CASSTTGGPDSGNTIYF.

The rearrangement joins TRBV13 to TRBJ2-7, with a weak D call TRBD1 (6 bases). The CDR3 consists of 14 residues. V lost 1 base and J 5 bases, leaving 12 bases between the germline ends. Germline CDR1 PRHDT, CDR2 FYEKMQ (reference sequence). CDR3 sequence reads: CASSLAGAVDEQYF. The DNA for the CDR3 is TGTGCCAGCAGCTTAGCAGGGGCGGTGGACGAGCAGTACTTC.

J is TRBJ2-7 and V is TRBV4-1; TRBD2 is a possible D gene (6 bases). Trimming stripped 1 base from V and 0 bases from J, with 19 bases between. The CDR3 totals 18 residues. From germline, CDR1 is MGHRA and CDR2 YSYEKL. The CDR3 bases are TGCGCCAGCAGCCAAGTAGGAGGGGCAGACCCTTCCTCCTACGAGCAGTACTTC. Residues: CASSQVGGADPSSYEQYF.